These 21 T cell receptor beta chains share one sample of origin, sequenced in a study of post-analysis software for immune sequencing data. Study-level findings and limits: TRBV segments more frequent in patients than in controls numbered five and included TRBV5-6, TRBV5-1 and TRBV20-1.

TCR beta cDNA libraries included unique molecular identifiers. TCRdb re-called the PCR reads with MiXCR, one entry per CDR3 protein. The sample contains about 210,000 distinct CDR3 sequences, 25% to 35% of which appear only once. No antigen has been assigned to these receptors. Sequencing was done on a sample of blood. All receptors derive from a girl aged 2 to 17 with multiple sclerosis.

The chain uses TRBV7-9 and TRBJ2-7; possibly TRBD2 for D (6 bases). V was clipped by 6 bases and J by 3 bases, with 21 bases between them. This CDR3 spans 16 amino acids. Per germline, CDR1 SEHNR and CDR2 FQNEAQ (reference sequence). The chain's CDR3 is CASSHPFGTANYEQYF. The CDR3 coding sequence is TGTGCCAGCAGTCATCCTTTCGGGACTGCGAACTACGAGCAGTACTTC.

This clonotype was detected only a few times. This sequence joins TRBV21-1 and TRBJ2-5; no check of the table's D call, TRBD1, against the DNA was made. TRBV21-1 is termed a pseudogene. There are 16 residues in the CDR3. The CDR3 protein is CASSITQNRPGETQYF. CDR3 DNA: TGTGCCAGCAGCATAACCCAGAACAGGCCTGGGGAGACCCAGTACTTC.

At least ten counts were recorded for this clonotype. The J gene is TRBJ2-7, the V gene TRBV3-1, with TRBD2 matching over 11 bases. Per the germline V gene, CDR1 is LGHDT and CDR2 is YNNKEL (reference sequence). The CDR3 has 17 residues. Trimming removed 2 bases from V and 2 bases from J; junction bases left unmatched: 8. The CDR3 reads CASSQPRGSGRAYEQYF. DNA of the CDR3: TGTGCCAGCAGCCAACCCCGGGGTAGCGGGAGGGCCTACGAGCAGTACTTC.

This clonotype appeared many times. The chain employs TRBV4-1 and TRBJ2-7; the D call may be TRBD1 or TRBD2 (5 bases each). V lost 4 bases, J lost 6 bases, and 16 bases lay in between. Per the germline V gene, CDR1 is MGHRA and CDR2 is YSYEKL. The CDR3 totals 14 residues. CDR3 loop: CASSRLHGTSEQYF. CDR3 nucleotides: TGCGCCAGCAGCCGCCTGCATGGGACCTCCGAGCAGTACTTC.

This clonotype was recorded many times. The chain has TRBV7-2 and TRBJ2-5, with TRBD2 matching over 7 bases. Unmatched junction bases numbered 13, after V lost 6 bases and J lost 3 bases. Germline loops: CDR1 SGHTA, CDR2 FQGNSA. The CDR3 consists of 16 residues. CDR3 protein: CASSSGWSSGEETQYF. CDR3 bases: TGTGCCAGCAGTTCCGGATGGTCTAGCGGCGAAGAGACCCAGTACTTC. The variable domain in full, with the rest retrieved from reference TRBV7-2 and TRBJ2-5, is GAGVSQSPSNKVTEKGKDVELRCDPISGHTALYWYRQSLGQGLEFLIYFQGNSAPDKSGLPSDRFSAERTGGSVSTLTIQRTQQEDSAVYLCASSSGWSSGEETQYFGPGTRLLVL.

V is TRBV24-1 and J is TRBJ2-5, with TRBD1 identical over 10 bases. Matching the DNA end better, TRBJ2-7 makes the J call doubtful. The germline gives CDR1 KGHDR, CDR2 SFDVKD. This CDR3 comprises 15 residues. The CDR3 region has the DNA TGTGCCACCAGTGATCGGGACAGGGGTCGGTACGAGCAGTACTTC. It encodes CATSDRDRGRYEQYF.

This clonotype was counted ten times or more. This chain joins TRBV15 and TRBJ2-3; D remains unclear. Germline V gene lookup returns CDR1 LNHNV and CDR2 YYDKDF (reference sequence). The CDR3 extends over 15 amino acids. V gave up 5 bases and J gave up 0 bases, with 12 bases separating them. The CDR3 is CATSERTGSTDTQYF. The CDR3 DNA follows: TGTGCCACCAGCGAACGGACGGGTAGCACAGATACGCAGTATTTT.

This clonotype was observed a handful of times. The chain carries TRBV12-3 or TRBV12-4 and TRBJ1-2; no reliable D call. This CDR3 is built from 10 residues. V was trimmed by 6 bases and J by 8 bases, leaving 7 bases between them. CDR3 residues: CASSTRGYTF. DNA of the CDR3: TGTGCCAGCAGCACGAGGGGCTACACCTTC.

CDR3 loop: CSARAGGPYEQYF. CDR3 nucleotide sequence: TGCAGTGCTCGAGCGGGGGGACCCTACGAGCAGTACTTC. This chain connects TRBV20-1 to TRBJ2-4; 9 bases agree with TRBD2. Near its end, the DNA agrees better with TRBJ2-7, so the J call may be wrong. This CDR3 is 13 amino acids long. Per germline, CDR1 DFQATT and CDR2 SNEGSKA (reference sequence).

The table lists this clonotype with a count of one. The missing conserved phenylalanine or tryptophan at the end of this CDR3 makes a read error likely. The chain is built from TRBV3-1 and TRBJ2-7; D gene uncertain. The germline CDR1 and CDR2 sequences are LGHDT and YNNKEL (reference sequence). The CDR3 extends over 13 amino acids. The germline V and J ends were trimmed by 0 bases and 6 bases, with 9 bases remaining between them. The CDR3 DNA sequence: TGTGCCAGCAGCCAAGACGGCCCCTCCGAGCAGTACTGC. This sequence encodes CASSQDGPSEQYC.

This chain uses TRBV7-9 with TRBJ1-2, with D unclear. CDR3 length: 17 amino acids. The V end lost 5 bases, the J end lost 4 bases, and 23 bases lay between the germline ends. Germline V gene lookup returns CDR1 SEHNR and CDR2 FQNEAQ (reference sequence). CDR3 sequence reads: CASSLGWRRENGYGYTF. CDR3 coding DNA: TGTGCCAGCAGCCTGGGTTGGAGGCGGGAAAATGGCTATGGCTACACCTTC.

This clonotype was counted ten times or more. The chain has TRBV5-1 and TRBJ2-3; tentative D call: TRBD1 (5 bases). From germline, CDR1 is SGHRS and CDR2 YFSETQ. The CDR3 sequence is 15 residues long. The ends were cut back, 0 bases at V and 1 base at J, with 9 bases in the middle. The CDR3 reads CASSLVGAGTDTQYF. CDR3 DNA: TGCGCCAGCAGCTTGGTTGGGGCGGGCACAGATACGCAGTATTTT.

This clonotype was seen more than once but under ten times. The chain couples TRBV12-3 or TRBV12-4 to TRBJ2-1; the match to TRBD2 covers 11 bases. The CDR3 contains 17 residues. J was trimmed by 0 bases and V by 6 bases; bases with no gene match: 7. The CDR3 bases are TGTGCCAGCAGAACCGGGACTAGCGGTTACTCCTACAATGAGCAGTTCTTC. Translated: CASRTGTSGYSYNEQFF.

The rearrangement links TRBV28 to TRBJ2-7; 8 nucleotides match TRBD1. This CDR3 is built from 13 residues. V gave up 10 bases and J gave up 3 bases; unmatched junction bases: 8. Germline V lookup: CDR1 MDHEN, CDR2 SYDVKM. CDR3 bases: TGTGCCAACAGCCGGGACAGGCTCTACGAGCAGTACTTC. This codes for CANSRDRLYEQYF.

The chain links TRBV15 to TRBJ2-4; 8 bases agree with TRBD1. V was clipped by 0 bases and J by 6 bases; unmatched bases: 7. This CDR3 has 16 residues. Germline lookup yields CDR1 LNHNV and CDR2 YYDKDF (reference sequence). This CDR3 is CATSREAGTGSNIQYF. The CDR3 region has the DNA TGTGCCACCAGCAGAGAGGCGGGGACAGGATCAAACATTCAGTACTTC.

In nucleotides, the CDR3 is TGTGCCAGCTTGGAGTTGGTGAACACTGAAGCTTTCTTT. It is translated as CASLELVNTEAFF. V is TRBV12-3 or TRBV12-4 and J is TRBJ1-1, with no clear D. This CDR3 has 13 amino acids. Trimming shortened V by 8 bases and J by 0 bases, and 10 bases separated the two germline ends.

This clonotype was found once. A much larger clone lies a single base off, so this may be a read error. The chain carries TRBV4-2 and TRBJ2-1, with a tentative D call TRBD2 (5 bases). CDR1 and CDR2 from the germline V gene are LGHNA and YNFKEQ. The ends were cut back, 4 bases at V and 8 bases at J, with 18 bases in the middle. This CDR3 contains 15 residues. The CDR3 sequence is CASSLQRKGLYEQFF. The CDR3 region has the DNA TGTGCCAGCAGCCTACAGCGGAAGGGCCTGTATGAGCAGTTCTTC.

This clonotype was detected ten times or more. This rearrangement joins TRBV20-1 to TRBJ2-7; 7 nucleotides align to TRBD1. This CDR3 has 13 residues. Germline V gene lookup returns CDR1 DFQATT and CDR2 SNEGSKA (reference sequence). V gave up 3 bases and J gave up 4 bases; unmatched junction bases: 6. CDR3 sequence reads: CSARGNRGYEQYF. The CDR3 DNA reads TGCAGTGCTAGGGGCAACAGGGGATACGAGCAGTACTTC.

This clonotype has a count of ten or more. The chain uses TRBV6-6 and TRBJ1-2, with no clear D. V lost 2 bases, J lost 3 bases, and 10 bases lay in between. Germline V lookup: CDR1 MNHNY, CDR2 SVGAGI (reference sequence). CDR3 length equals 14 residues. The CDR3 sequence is CASSYGGRDYGYTF. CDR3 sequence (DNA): TGTGCCAGCAGTTACGGCGGCAGAGACTATGGCTACACCTTC.

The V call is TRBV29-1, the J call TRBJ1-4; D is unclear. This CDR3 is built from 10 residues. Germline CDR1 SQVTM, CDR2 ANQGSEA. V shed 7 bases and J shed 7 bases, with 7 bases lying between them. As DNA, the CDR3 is TGCAGCGCCCTTGGTGAAAAACTGTTTTTT. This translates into CSALGEKLFF. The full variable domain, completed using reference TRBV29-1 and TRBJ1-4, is SAVISQKPSRDICQRGTSLTIQCQVDSQVTMMFWYRQQPGQSLTLIATANQGSEATYESGFVIDKFPISRPNLTFSTLTVSNMSPEDSSIYLCSALGEKLFFGSGTQLSVL.

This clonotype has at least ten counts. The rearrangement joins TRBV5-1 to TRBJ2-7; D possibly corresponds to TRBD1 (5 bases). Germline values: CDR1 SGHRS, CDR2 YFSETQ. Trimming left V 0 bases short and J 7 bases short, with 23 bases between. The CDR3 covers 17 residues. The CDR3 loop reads CASSLGPAQGDMMEQYF. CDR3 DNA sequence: TGCGCCAGCAGCTTGGGACCCGCGCAGGGCGATATGATGGAGCAGTACTTC. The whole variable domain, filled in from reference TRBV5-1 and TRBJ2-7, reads KAGVTQTPRYLIKTRGQQVTLSCSPISGHRSVSWYQQTPGQGLQFLFEYFSETQRNKGNFPGRFSGRQFSNSRSEMNVSTLELGDSALYLCASSLGPAQGDMMEQYFGPGTRLTVT.